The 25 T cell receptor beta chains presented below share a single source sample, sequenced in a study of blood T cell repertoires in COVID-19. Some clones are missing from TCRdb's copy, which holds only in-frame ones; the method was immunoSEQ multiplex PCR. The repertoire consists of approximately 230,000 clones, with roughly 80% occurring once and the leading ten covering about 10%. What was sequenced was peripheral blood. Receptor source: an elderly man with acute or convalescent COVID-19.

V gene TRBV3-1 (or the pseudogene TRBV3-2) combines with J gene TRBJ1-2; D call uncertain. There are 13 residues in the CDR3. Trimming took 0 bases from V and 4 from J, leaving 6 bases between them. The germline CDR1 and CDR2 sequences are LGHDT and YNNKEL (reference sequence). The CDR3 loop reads CASSQESFYGYTF. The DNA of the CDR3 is TGTGCCAGCAGCCAAGAGTCCTTCTATGGCTACACCTTC.

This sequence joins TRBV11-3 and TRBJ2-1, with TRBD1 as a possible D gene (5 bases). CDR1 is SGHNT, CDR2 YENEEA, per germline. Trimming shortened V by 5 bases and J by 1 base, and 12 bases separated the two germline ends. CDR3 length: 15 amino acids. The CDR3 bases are TGTGCCAGCAGCCCCTCAGGGCTTTCCTACAATGAGCAGTTCTTC. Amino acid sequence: CASSPSGLSYNEQFF.

CDR3 amino acids: CASSSNPGTGGYGYTF. The CDR3 DNA sequence: TGTGCCAGCAGCTCAAACCCTGGGACAGGTGGCTATGGCTACACCTTC. The chain employs TRBV28 and TRBJ1-2, with TRBD1 matching 8 bases. This CDR3 is 16 amino acids long. Germline CDR1 MDHEN, CDR2 SYDVKM. V was clipped by 6 bases and J by 4 bases; unmatched bases: 13.

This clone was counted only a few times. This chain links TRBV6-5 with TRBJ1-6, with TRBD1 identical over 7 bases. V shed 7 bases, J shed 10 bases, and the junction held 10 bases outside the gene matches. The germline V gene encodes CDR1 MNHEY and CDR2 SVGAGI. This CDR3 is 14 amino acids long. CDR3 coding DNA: TGTGCCAGCAAGGTCCAGGGGGGCTTATCACCCCTCCACTTT. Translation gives CASKVQGGLSPLHF.

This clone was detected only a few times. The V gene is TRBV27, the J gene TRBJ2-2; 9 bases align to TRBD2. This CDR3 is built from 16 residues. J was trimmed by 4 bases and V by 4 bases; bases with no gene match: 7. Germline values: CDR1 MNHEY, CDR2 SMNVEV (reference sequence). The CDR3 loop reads CASSSQLAGSTGELFF. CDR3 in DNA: TGTGCCAGCAGTTCCCAGCTAGCGGGGAGCACCGGGGAGCTGTTTTTT.

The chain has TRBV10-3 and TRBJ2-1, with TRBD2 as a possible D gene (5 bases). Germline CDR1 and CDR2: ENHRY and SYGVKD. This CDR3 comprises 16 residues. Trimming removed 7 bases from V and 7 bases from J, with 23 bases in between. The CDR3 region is CAITEGSGPPGNEQFF. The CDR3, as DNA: TGTGCCATCACCGAGGGTTCCGGGCCACCTGGGAATGAGCAGTTCTTC.

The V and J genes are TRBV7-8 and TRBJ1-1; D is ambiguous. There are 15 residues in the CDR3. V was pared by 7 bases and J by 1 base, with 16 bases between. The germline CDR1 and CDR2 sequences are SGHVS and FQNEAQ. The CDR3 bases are TGTGCCAGCAACGAATATCGGAACAGGAACACTGAAGCTTTCTTT. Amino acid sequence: CASNEYRNRNTEAFF.

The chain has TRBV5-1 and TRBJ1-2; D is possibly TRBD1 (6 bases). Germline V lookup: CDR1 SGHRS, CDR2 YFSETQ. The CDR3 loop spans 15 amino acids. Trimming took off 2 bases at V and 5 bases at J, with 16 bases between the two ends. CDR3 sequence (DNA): TGCGCCAGCAGCTTTGGGGCAGCCACAGGGTATGGCTACACCTTC. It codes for CASSFGAATGYGYTF. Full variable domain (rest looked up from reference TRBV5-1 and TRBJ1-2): KAGVTQTPRYLIKTRGQQVTLSCSPISGHRSVSWYQQTPGQGLQFLFEYFSETQRNKGNFPGRFSGRQFSNSRSEMNVSTLELGDSALYLCASSFGAATGYGYTFGSGTRLTVV.

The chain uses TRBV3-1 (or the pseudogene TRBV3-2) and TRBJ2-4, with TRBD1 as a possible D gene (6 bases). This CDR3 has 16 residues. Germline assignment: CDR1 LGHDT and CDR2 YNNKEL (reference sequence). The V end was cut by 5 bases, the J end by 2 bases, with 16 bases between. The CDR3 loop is CASSSYPQGTKNIQYF. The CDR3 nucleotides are TGTGCCAGCAGCTCGTACCCACAGGGAACCAAAAACATTCAGTACTTC.

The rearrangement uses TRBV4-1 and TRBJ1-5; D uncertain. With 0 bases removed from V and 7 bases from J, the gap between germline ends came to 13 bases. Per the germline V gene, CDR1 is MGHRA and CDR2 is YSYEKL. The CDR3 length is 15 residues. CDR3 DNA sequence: TGCGCCAGCAGCCAAGATATCGCGGTCGGACAGCCCCAGCATTTT. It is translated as CASSQDIAVGQPQHF.

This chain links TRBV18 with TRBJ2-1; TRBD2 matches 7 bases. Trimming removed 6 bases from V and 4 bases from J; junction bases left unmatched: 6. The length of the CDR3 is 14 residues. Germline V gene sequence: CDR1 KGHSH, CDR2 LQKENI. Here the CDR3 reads CASSGGTLYNEQFF. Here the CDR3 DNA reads TGTGCCAGCTCGGGGGGGACGCTATACAATGAGCAGTTCTTC.

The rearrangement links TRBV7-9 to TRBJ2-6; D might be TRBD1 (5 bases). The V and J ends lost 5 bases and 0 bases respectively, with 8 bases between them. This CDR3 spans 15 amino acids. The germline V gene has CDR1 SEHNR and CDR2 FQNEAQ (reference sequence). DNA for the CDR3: TGTGCCAGCAGCGTGCAGGGCTCTGGGGCCAACGTCCTGACTTTC. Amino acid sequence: CASSVQGSGANVLTF.

The CDR3 nucleotides read TGTGCCAGCAGCAACGGTCAGCCCCAGCATTTT. Its protein is CASSNGQPQHF. The chain joins TRBV21-1 to TRBJ1-5. TRBV21-1 is recorded as a pseudogene. The CDR3 extends over 11 amino acids.

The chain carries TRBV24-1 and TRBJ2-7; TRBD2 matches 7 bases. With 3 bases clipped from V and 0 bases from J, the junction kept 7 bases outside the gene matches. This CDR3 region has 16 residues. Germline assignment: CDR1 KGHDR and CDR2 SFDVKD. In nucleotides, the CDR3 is TGTGCCACCAGTGATGTGGGACTACCGATCTCCTACGAGCAGTACTTC. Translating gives CATSDVGLPISYEQYF.

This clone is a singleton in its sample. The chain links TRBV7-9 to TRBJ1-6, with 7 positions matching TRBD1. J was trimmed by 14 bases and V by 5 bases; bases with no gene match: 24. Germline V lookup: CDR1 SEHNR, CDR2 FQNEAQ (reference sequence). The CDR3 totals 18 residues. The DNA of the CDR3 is TGTGCCAGCAGCCCGCGACAGGGATCCCTCATCAGTGTGTTCACCCTCCACTTT. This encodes CASSPRQGSLISVFTLHF.

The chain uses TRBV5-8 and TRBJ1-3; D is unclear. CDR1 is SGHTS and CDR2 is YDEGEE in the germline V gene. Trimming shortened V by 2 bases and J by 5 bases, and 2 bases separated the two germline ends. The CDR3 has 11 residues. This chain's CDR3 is CASSFRNTIYF. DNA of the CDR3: TGTGCCAGCAGCTTTAGAAACACCATATATTTT. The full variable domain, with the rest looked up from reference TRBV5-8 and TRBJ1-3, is EAGVTQSPTHLIKTRGQQATLRCSPISGHTSVYWYQQALGLGLQFLLWYDEGEERNRGNFPPRFSGRQFPNYSSELNVNALELEDSALYLCASSFRNTIYFGEGSWLTVV.

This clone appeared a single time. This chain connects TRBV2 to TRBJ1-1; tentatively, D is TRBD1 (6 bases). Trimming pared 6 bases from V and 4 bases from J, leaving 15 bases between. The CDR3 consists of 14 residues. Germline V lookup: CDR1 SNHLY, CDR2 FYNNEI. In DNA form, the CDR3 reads TGTGCCAGCAGCCTACAGGGAGAGATCACTGAAGCTTTCTTT. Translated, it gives CASSLQGEITEAFF.

The CDR3 region is CASSTDSYEQYF. The CDR3 DNA sequence: TGTGCCAGCAGCACCGACAGCTACGAGCAGTACTTC. This chain links TRBV7-9 with TRBJ2-7, with D perhaps TRBD1 (5 bases). The CDR3 contains 12 residues. The V gene's germline CDR1 is SEHNR and CDR2 FQNEAQ (reference sequence). V was shortened by 5 bases and J by 3 bases, with 8 bases between the two germline ends.

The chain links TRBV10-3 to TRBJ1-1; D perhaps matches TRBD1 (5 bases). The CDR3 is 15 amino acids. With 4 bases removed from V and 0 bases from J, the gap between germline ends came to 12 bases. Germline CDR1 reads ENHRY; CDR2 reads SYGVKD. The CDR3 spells CAISGRGTMNTEAFF. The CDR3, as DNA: TGTGCCATCAGTGGGAGGGGAACCATGAACACTGAAGCTTTCTTT.

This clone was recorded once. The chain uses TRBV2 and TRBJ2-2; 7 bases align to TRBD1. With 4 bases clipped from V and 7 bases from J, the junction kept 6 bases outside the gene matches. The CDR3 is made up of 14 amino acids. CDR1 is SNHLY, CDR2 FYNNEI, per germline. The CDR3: CASSGQGLGGELFF. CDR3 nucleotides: TGTGCCAGCAGTGGACAGGGTTTAGGCGGGGAGCTGTTTTTT.

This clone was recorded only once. The CDR3 region is CASMGFPISSGNTIYF. In nucleotides, the CDR3 is TGTGCCAGCATGGGCTTCCCGATCAGCTCTGGAAACACCATATATTTT. V and J are TRBV28 and TRBJ1-3, with D hard to call. The V gene lost 7 bases and the J gene lost 0 bases, with 16 bases spanning the gap. Germline values: CDR1 MDHEN, CDR2 SYDVKM. There are 16 residues in the CDR3.

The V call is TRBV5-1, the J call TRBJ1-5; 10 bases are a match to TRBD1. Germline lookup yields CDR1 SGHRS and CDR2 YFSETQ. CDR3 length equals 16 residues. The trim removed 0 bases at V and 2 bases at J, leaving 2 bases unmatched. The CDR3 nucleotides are TGCGCCAGCAGCTTGGGGGACAGGGGAGGCAATCAGCCCCAGCATTTT. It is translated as CASSLGDRGGNQPQHF.

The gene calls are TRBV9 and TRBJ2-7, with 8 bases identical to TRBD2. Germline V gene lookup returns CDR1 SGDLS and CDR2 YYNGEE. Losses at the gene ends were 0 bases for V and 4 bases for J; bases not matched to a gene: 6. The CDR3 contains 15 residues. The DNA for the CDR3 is TGTGCCAGCAGCGTAGGACTGAGCGGGAGATACGAGCAGTACTTC. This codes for CASSVGLSGRYEQYF.

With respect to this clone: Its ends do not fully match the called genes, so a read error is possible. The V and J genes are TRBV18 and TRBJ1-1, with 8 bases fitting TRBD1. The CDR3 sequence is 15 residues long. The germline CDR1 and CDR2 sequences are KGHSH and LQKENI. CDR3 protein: CASSPQDRVGTEAFF. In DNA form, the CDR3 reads TGTGCCAGCTCCCCACAGGACAGGGTGGGGACTGAAGCTTTCTTT. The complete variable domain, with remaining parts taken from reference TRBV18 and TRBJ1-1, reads NAGVMQNPRHLVRRRGQEARLRCSPMKGHSHVYWYRQLPEEGLKFMVYLQKENIIDESGMPKERFSAEFPKEGPSILRIQQVVRGDSAAYFCASSPQDRVGTEAFFGQGTRLTVV.

CDR3: CASRQSGRAFYEQYF. As DNA, the CDR3 is TGTGCCAGCAGGCAGAGCGGGAGGGCCTTCTACGAGCAGTACTTC. This chain uses TRBV6-5 with TRBJ2-7, with TRBD2 identical over 10 bases. CDR3 length: 15 amino acids. Germline V CDR1 and CDR2: MNHEY, SVGAGI. J was trimmed by 3 bases and V by 6 bases; bases with no gene match: 8.